Shown below are 29 T cell receptor beta chains from a single sample sequenced in a study of blood T cell repertoires in COVID-19. Clones were sequenced by immunoSEQ multiplex PCR, and TCRdb holds only the in-frame ones, with some missing. The sample lists over 300,000 clones; around 87% were seen once. Input material: PBMCs or T cells enriched from blood (not recorded which). Every receptor here comes from a woman in her twenties or thirties with acute COVID-19.

The chain employs TRBV15 and TRBJ1-2; D remains ambiguous. The CDR3 extends over 14 amino acids. CDR1 is LNHNV and CDR2 is YYDKDF in the germline V gene (reference sequence). Trimming pared 7 bases from V and 2 bases from J, leaving 14 bases between. CDR3 nucleotides: TGTGCCACCAAGGCCTTGACATTAAACTATGGCTACACCTTC. It codes for CATKALTLNYGYTF.

The chain has TRBV7-2 and TRBJ2-7; perhaps TRBD1 as D (5 bases). Trimming removed 2 bases from V and 5 bases from J, with 19 bases in between. The V gene's germline CDR1 is SGHTA and CDR2 FQGNSA. The CDR3 has 16 amino acids. The CDR3 sequence: CASSLPKGIVSNEQYF. DNA of the CDR3: TGTGCCAGCAGCTTACCCAAGGGGATCGTTTCGAACGAGCAGTACTTC.

The genes are TRBV7-9 and TRBJ2-3; weak D call: TRBD1 (5 bases). The CDR3 covers 12 residues. Germline assignment: CDR1 SEHNR and CDR2 FQNEAQ (reference sequence). V lost 3 bases and J 4 bases, leaving 5 bases between the germline ends. The CDR3 nucleotides are TGTGCCAGCAGCTTCAGGGCAGATACGCAGTATTTT. The encoded protein is CASSFRADTQYF. The variable domain in full, completed from reference TRBV7-9 and TRBJ2-3, reads DTGVSQNPRHKITKRGQNVTFRCDPISEHNRLYWYRQTLGQGPEFLTYFQNEAQLEKSRLLSDRFSAERPKGSFSTLEIQRTEQGDSAMYLCASSFRADTQYFGPGTRLTVL.

The V and J genes are TRBV10-2 and TRBJ2-7; the match to TRBD2 covers 9 bases. The germline gives CDR1 WSHSY, CDR2 SAAADI. Trimming took 1 base from V and 2 from J; bases not matched to a gene: 3. This CDR3 comprises 15 residues. CDR3 in DNA: TGCGCCAGCAGTGAGTTCCAGCGGGGGGCCTACGAGCAGTACTTC. It specifies CASSEFQRGAYEQYF.

CDR3 sequence reads: CASSHGGNTWHTEAFF. In DNA, the CDR3 is TGTGCCAGCAGCCACGGGGGGAACACGTGGCACACTGAAGCTTTCTTT. The V gene is TRBV7-8, the J gene TRBJ1-1; TRBD1 might be the D (5 bases). Germline-derived CDR1 and CDR2 are SGHVS and FQNEAQ. CDR3 length equals 16 residues. The germline V and J ends were trimmed by 5 bases and 3 bases, with 19 bases remaining between them.

The J gene is TRBJ2-1, the V gene TRBV19, with 8 bases identical to TRBD1. V shed 5 bases, J shed 7 bases, and the junction held 7 bases outside the gene matches. This CDR3 contains 14 residues. Looked up from germline, CDR1 is LNHDA and CDR2 is SQIVND (reference sequence). The CDR3 reads CASSLGQGRNEQFF. In nucleotides, the CDR3 is TGTGCCAGTAGTTTAGGACAGGGTAGAAATGAGCAGTTCTTC.

The count of this clone is one. The genes are TRBV29-1 and TRBJ2-2; 9 bases match TRBD1. Germline CDR1 SQVTM, CDR2 ANQGSEA. The CDR3 has 14 residues. V was clipped by 1 base and J by 5 bases; unmatched bases: 2. CDR3: CSVEGTGVTGELFF. CDR3 in DNA: TGCAGCGTTGAAGGGACAGGGGTTACCGGGGAGCTGTTTTTT.

This chain uses TRBV6-5 with TRBJ1-4; D possibly corresponds to TRBD1 (5 bases). From germline, CDR1 is MNHEY and CDR2 SVGAGI. The CDR3 totals 14 residues. Trimming took 5 bases from V and 6 from J, leaving 13 bases between them. CDR3 nucleotides: TGTGCCAGCAGTACAGTTGGGGGGGATGAAAAACTGTTTTTT. As protein: CASSTVGGDEKLFF.

As to this clone: A read error may account for a junction end that differs from germline. The CDR3 DNA sequence: TGTGCCAGCAGCCCAGGACAGGGGGCCAGTCGCTTC. This encodes CASSPGQGASRF. The chain couples TRBV5-6 to TRBJ2-7, with 11 bases matching TRBD1. CDR3 length: 12 residues. The germline CDR1 and CDR2 sequences are SGHDT and YYEEEE.

The chain is built from TRBV7-3 and TRBJ2-3; possibly TRBD1 for D (5 bases). Trimming removed 6 bases from V and 0 bases from J, with 10 bases in between. There are 14 residues in the CDR3. Germline-derived CDR1 and CDR2 are SGHTA and FQGTGA. The CDR3 region is CASRLGPSTDTQYF. The CDR3 bases are TGTGCCAGCAGGCTGGGGCCTAGCACAGATACGCAGTATTTT. Drawing the rest from reference TRBV7-3 and TRBJ2-3, the complete variable domain is GAGVSQTPSNKVTEKGKYVELRCDPISGHTALYWYRQSLGQGPEFLIYFQGTGAADDSGLPNDRFFAVRPEGSVSTLKIQRTERGDSAVYLCASRLGPSTDTQYFGPGTRLTVL.

In its sample, this clone was seen once. The CDR3 coding sequence is TGTGCCAGTAGTGGGACAGGGGTTACAGTGAACACTGAAGCTTTCTTT. Translated, it gives CASSGTGVTVNTEAFF. The chain links TRBV19 to TRBJ1-1; 10 bases align to TRBD1. V was pared by 5 bases and J by 0 bases, with 6 bases of the junction left unmatched. This CDR3 contains 16 residues. Germline-derived CDR1 and CDR2 are LNHDA and SQIVND (reference sequence).

The rearrangement uses TRBV5-1 and TRBJ1-1; D remains unclear. The CDR3 has 12 amino acids. Trimming removed 2 bases at V and 1 base at J, with 3 bases between. Germline lookup yields CDR1 SGHRS and CDR2 YFSETQ. The DNA of the CDR3 is TGCGCCAGCAGCTTCAAGAACACTGAAGCTTTCTTT. Encoded protein: CASSFKNTEAFF.

The CDR3, as DNA: TGTGCCAGCAGCCCCGAAGGGGGAGAGACCCAGTACTTC. Its protein is CASSPEGGETQYF. The chain employs TRBV7-3 and TRBJ2-5; maybe TRBD1 (6 bases). V dropped 5 bases and J dropped 4 bases, with 11 bases sitting between them. The germline V gene has CDR1 SGHTA and CDR2 FQGTGA. The CDR3 runs 13 residues.

This chain joins TRBV19 and TRBJ1-5; no definite D call. The CDR3 consists of 13 residues. Germline assignment: CDR1 LNHDA and CDR2 SQIVND (reference sequence). The CDR3 nucleotides read TGTGCTACACAGTTTTATAGCAATCAGCCCCAGCATTTT. Translating it yields CATQFYSNQPQHF.

The gene calls are TRBV6-1 and TRBJ1-2; 7 nucleotides agree with TRBD1. Germline values: CDR1 MNHNS, CDR2 SASEGT. The CDR3 runs to 16 residues. The ends lost 4 bases at V and 1 base at J; junction bases unmatched: 9. For the CDR3, the DNA is TGTGCCAGCAGTGGACAGGGAACACCCTTTAACTATGGCTACACCTTC. Its protein is CASSGQGTPFNYGYTF.

The rearrangement uses TRBV5-1 and TRBJ2-3; the D is unclear. The CDR3 covers 14 residues. The germline CDR1 and CDR2 sequences are SGHRS and YFSETQ. V lost 3 bases and J 0 bases, leaving 8 bases between the germline ends. The CDR3 loop is CASSSLVSTDTQYF. DNA for the CDR3: TGCGCCAGCAGCTCTCTCGTGAGCACAGATACGCAGTATTTT.

A note on this clone: The same CDR3 also results from other DNA sequences found in this sample. The CDR3 is CASSQSGTEAFF. CDR3 DNA: TGCGCCAGCAGCCAATCCGGCACTGAAGCTTTCTTT. The V and J genes are TRBV4-1 and TRBJ1-1; D uncertain. The germline CDR1 and CDR2 sequences are MGHRA and YSYEKL. This CDR3 spans 12 amino acids. The V end was cut by 2 bases, the J end by 4 bases, with 5 bases between.

V gene TRBV12-2 combines with J gene TRBJ2-7; TRBD1 was called by the table and not checked on the DNA. TRBV12-2 is a documented pseudogene. This CDR3 comprises 14 residues. CDR3 in amino acids: CASRLAPVRYEQYF. The CDR3 DNA reads as TGTGCAAGTCGCTTAGCCCCGGTCAGGTACGAGCAGTACTTC.

V gene TRBV5-1 combines with J gene TRBJ1-4; TRBD1 agrees at 7 bases. The CDR3 loop spans 16 amino acids. Germline V gene sequence: CDR1 SGHRS, CDR2 YFSETQ. J lost 4 bases, V lost 5 bases, and 11 bases had no gene match. CDR3: CASRNVYRGVNEKLFF. CDR3 nucleotide sequence: TGCGCCAGCAGGAATGTATACAGGGGCGTTAATGAAAAACTGTTTTTT.

The chain has TRBV24-1 and TRBJ1-2; 7 nucleotides agree with TRBD1. Per germline, CDR1 KGHDR and CDR2 SFDVKD. The CDR3 has 13 amino acids. The junction had 13 bases not matched to a gene; V was cut back by 9 bases and J by 10 bases. DNA for the CDR3: TGTGCCACCGCCCCGGACAGGTTTTCCCTCTACACCTTC. Protein: CATAPDRFSLYTF.

V and J are TRBV11-3 and TRBJ1-1; D unclear. There are 17 residues in the CDR3. In germline, CDR1 is SGHNT, CDR2 YENEEA. V lost 2 bases and J 2 bases, leaving 18 bases between the germline ends. The CDR3 DNA follows: TGTGCCAGCAGCTTAAACGGCCTTTCACACAGCAACACTGAAGCTTTCTTT. This translates into CASSLNGLSHSNTEAFF.

The V call is TRBV7-8, the J call TRBJ1-2; 8 positions match TRBD1. The CDR3 sequence is 15 residues long. V lost 4 bases, J lost 8 bases, and 12 bases stayed unmatched. CDR1 SGHVS and CDR2 FQNEAQ come from the germline V gene. The chain's CDR3 is CASSSDLRTGTGYTF. CDR3 coding DNA: TGTGCCAGCAGCTCGGACCTAAGGACAGGGACCGGCTACACCTTC.

The chain carries TRBV29-1 and TRBJ1-2; 10 bases agree with TRBD1. The V segment lost 7 bases and the J segment 4 bases; nucleotides outside the gene matches: 6. This CDR3 region has 13 residues. Germline CDR1 SQVTM, CDR2 ANQGSEA. This CDR3 is CSAGQGEGYGYTF. CDR3 DNA: TGCAGCGCCGGACAGGGGGAAGGCTATGGCTACACCTTC.

This chain links TRBV2 with TRBJ1-4, with 7 positions matching TRBD1. Germline lookup yields CDR1 SNHLY and CDR2 FYNNEI. This CDR3 comprises 16 residues. The junction had 16 bases not matched to a gene; V was cut back by 5 bases and J by 10 bases. CDR3 bases: TGTGCCAGCAGTTCACCGGGACAGAGCCTTTATCCAAAACTGTTTTTT. Amino acid sequence: CASSSPGQSLYPKLFF. Filled out from reference TRBV2 and TRBJ1-4, the complete variable domain reads EPEVTQTPSHQVTQMGQEVILRCVPISNHLYFYWYRQILGQKVEFLVSFYNNEISEKSEIFDDQFSVERPDGSNFTLKIRSTKLEDSAMYFCASSSPGQSLYPKLFFGSGTQLSVL.

Here the CDR3 reads CASSPFDRRDTEAFF. As DNA, the CDR3 is TGCGCCAGCAGCCCATTTGACAGGCGGGACACTGAAGCTTTCTTT. The chain combines TRBV5-1 with TRBJ1-1; possibly TRBD1 for D (6 bases). Deletions cut 4 bases from V and 3 bases from J, with 16 bases between. The CDR3 length is 15 residues. Germline V gene lookup returns CDR1 SGHRS and CDR2 YFSETQ.

This clone was recorded once. The chain recombines TRBV5-1 with TRBJ1-2, with 10 bases identical to TRBD1. The germline CDR1 and CDR2 sequences are SGHRS and YFSETQ. V was clipped by 0 bases and J by 2 bases; unmatched bases: 19. This CDR3 has 21 amino acids. The CDR3 is CASSLDKGVGTGVLWNYGYTF. CDR3 sequence (DNA): TGCGCCAGCAGCTTGGACAAGGGGGTCGGGACAGGGGTATTATGGAACTATGGCTACACCTTC.

The chain links TRBV7-3 to TRBJ2-2, with 10 bases that match TRBD2. From germline, CDR1 is SGHTA and CDR2 FQGTGA. The V and J ends lost 5 bases and 2 bases, in that order; junction bases with no gene match: 2. CDR3 size: 15 residues. CDR3 sequence reads: CASSLAGVNTGELFF. CDR3 in DNA: TGTGCCAGCAGCCTAGCGGGGGTCAACACCGGGGAGCTGTTTTTT.

The chain uses TRBV3-1 (or the pseudogene TRBV3-2) and TRBJ1-5, with D perhaps matching TRBD1 (6 bases). Germline assignment: CDR1 LGHDT and CDR2 YNNKEL (reference sequence). Trimming removed 1 base at V and 5 bases at J, with 24 bases between. The CDR3 consists of 19 residues. The CDR3 reads CASSQVTKQGAGVDQPQHF. The CDR3 DNA reads as TGTGCCAGCAGCCAAGTTACAAAACAGGGAGCGGGGGTCGATCAGCCCCAGCATTTT.

J is TRBJ2-3 and V is TRBV7-9; D unclear. Germline lookup yields CDR1 SEHNR and CDR2 FQNEAQ (reference sequence). V dropped 5 bases and J dropped 8 bases, with 11 bases sitting between them. CDR3 size: 12 residues. The DNA for the CDR3 is TGTGCCAGCAGCGCGCCCCGGAGTACGCAGTATTTT. Translation gives CASSAPRSTQYF.